One sample yielded the 31 T cell receptor beta chains listed below, sequenced in a study of OX40 agonist ivuxolimab in advanced cancers. TCRdb's table, derived via immunoSEQ multiplex PCR, lists solely in-frame clones and lacks some. This table has roughly 24,000 clones, 79% appearing once. Sequences were derived from CD4+ or CD8+ T cells sorted from blood, sampled in a trial of the OX40 agonist ivuxolimab. These receptors came from an adult with an advanced solid tumor such as melanoma, head and neck, liver or kidney cancer.

The genes are TRBV10-1 and TRBJ2-1; TRBD2 matches 9 bases. V lost 0 bases, J lost 5 bases, and 5 bases stayed unmatched. From germline, CDR1 is WNHNN and CDR2 SYGVQD (reference sequence). The CDR3 has 16 residues. This chain's CDR3 is CASSESIAGANNEQFF. CDR3 coding DNA: TGCGCCAGCAGTGAGTCTATAGCGGGAGCTAACAATGAGCAGTTCTTC.

V gene TRBV28 combines with J gene TRBJ1-5; 9 bases are a match to TRBD1. CDR1 and CDR2 (germline): MDHEN, SYDVKM. The length of the CDR3 is 17 residues. V shed 5 bases and J 5 bases; nucleotides not matched to a gene: 13. Here the CDR3 reads CASSLGQGRTAYQPQHF. In DNA, the CDR3 is TGTGCCAGCAGTCTGGGACAGGGAAGAACCGCCTATCAGCCCCAGCATTTT. Looking up the rest from reference TRBV28 and TRBJ1-5 gives the full variable domain: DVKVTQSSRYLVKRTGEKVFLECVQDMDHENMFWYRQDPGLGLRLIYFSYDVKMKEKGDIPEGYSVSREKKERFSLILESASTNQTSMYLCASSLGQGRTAYQPQHFGDGTRLSIL.

The chain carries TRBV7-9 and TRBJ1-2, with D unresolved. Per the germline V gene, CDR1 is SEHNR and CDR2 is FQNEAQ (reference sequence). V gave up 1 base and J gave up 7 bases, with 4 bases separating them. The CDR3 contains 11 residues. DNA of the CDR3: TGTGCCAGCAGCTTAGGTGGTGGCTACACCTTC. Its protein is CASSLGGGYTF.

V and J are TRBV19 and TRBJ2-4, with 7 bases identical to TRBD1. CDR1 LNHDA and CDR2 SQIVND come from the germline V gene (reference sequence). The trim removed 5 bases at V and 6 bases at J, leaving 7 bases unmatched. CDR3 length: 14 amino acids. The CDR3 bases are TGTGCCAGTAGTTTTTCCCGGGACAGAAACATTCAGTACTTC. Protein product: CASSFSRDRNIQYF.

This sequence joins TRBV7-9 and TRBJ2-1; unclear D gene. Looked up from germline, CDR1 is SEHNR and CDR2 is FQNEAQ (reference sequence). The CDR3 is 14 residues long. V gave up 3 bases and J gave up 8 bases, with 14 bases separating them. CDR3 amino acids: CASSFLDPSDEQFF. Written as DNA, the CDR3 is TGTGCCAGCAGCTTTCTGGACCCCTCGGATGAGCAGTTCTTC.

The V gene is TRBV25-1, the J gene TRBJ1-1; 7 nucleotides agree with TRBD1. Germline V gives CDR1 MGHDK, CDR2 SYGVNS. The CDR3 is 13 amino acids. V shed 7 bases, J shed 6 bases, and the junction held 8 bases outside the gene matches. As DNA, the CDR3 is TGTGCCAGCAAAAGAGGGGGCGGGTCTGAAGCTTTCTTT. Its translation is CASKRGGGSEAFF.

CDR3 in amino acids: CATSSVGGGDQPQHF. The CDR3 nucleotides read TGTGCCACCAGCAGCGTGGGCGGGGGCGATCAGCCCCAGCATTTT. The rearrangement joins TRBV15 to TRBJ1-5; a weak D match, TRBD1 (6 bases). V shed 3 bases and J shed 5 bases, with 14 bases lying between them. The CDR3 is 15 amino acids. Germline loops: CDR1 LNHNV, CDR2 YYDKDF (reference sequence).

This chain joins TRBV5-1 and TRBJ2-2; TRBD2 matches 13 bases. J was trimmed by 3 bases and V by 4 bases; bases with no gene match: 6. This CDR3 is 17 amino acids long. The germline V gene has CDR1 SGHRS and CDR2 YFSETQ. CDR3: CASSQGLAGEYTGELFF. The CDR3 DNA reads as TGCGCCAGCAGCCAAGGACTAGCGGGAGAGTACACCGGGGAGCTGTTTTTT.

J is TRBJ1-1 and V is TRBV9; perhaps TRBD1 as D (5 bases). Per germline, CDR1 SGDLS and CDR2 YYNGEE. V lost 0 bases to trimming and J lost 5 bases, with 14 bases between them. This CDR3 is 15 amino acids long. The CDR3 region has the DNA TGTGCCAGCAGCGTAGTCCCGGGGGTGGGGACTGAAGCTTTCTTT. Encoded protein: CASSVVPGVGTEAFF.

The CDR3 is CSADGGGTQYF. Here the CDR3 DNA reads TGCAGTGCTGATGGGGGGGGGACCCAGTACTTC. The V and J genes are TRBV20-1 and TRBJ2-5; 7 nucleotides line up with TRBD2. Germline V gene lookup returns CDR1 DFQATT and CDR2 SNEGSKA (reference sequence). V shed 5 bases, J shed 7 bases, and the junction held 4 bases outside the gene matches. The CDR3 runs to 11 residues.

CDR3 coding DNA: TGTGCCAGTAACTTCAGGGGGGAGGTCTTCAGGCCCCAGCATTTT. This sequence encodes CASNFRGEVFRPQHF. The chain has TRBV19 and TRBJ1-5, with TRBD1 matching over 7 bases. Unmatched junction bases numbered 15, after V lost 7 bases and J lost 9 bases. The germline CDR1 and CDR2 sequences are LNHDA and SQIVND (reference sequence). The CDR3 spans 15 residues.

The rearrangement joins TRBV7-6 to TRBJ1-5; D is unclear. This CDR3 region has 13 residues. Germline V gives CDR1 SGHVS, CDR2 FNYEAQ. With 5 bases removed from V and 6 bases from J, the gap between germline ends came to 11 bases. The CDR3 protein is CASSQQSGQPQHF. The CDR3 DNA is TGTGCCAGCAGCCAACAGAGCGGTCAGCCCCAGCATTTT.

The V call is TRBV25-1, the J call TRBJ2-5; 13 bases line up with TRBD2. With 2 bases clipped from V and 7 bases from J, the junction kept 10 bases outside the gene matches. The CDR3 has 17 amino acids. The V gene's germline CDR1 is MGHDK and CDR2 SYGVNS. This chain's CDR3 is CASSEKGGLAGFGTQYF. CDR3 sequence (DNA): TGTGCCAGCAGTGAAAAAGGGGGACTAGCGGGATTCGGGACCCAGTACTTC.

This chain links TRBV9 with TRBJ1-2; 8 nucleotides line up with TRBD1. The length of the CDR3 is 15 residues. The trim removed 3 bases at V and 7 bases at J, leaving 11 bases unmatched. The germline V gene encodes CDR1 SGDLS and CDR2 YYNGEE. CDR3 region: CASSAAQDRAFGYTF. The CDR3 DNA follows: TGTGCCAGCAGCGCCGCTCAGGACAGGGCTTTTGGCTACACCTTC.

V gene TRBV9 combines with J gene TRBJ2-5; 7 bases are shared with TRBD1. The J call may be mistaken, given a closer DNA end match to TRBJ2-7. There are 16 residues in the CDR3. Germline values: CDR1 SGDLS, CDR2 YYNGEE. The CDR3 here is CASSVNPRDSTYEQYF. The CDR3, as DNA: TGTGCCAGCAGCGTAAACCCCAGGGACAGCACCTACGAGCAGTACTTC.

This clone occurred a few times. The chain couples TRBV14 to TRBJ2-7; D not certain. Trimming took off 0 bases at V and 2 bases at J, with 8 bases between the two ends. Germline values: CDR1 SGHDN, CDR2 FVKESK. This CDR3 has 14 amino acids. CDR3 bases: TGTGCCAGCAGCCAAGACCTAGGAGCCTACGAGCAGTACTTC. This codes for CASSQDLGAYEQYF.

This chain joins TRBV5-5 and TRBJ2-7; D is tentatively TRBD1 or TRBD2 (6 bases each). The germline CDR1 and CDR2 sequences are SGHKS and YYEKEE (reference sequence). Trimming shortened V by 0 bases and J by 4 bases, and 11 bases separated the two germline ends. CDR3 size: 14 residues. CDR3 bases: TGTGCCAGCAGCTTGGCGGGGGCAGGTTACGAGCAGTACTTC. Encoded protein: CASSLAGAGYEQYF. The full variable domain, its missing parts supplied by reference TRBV5-5 and TRBJ2-7, is DAGVTQSPTHLIKTRGQQVTLRCSPISGHKSVSWYQQVLGQGPQFIFQYYEKEERGRGNFPDRFSARQFPNYSSELNVNALLLGDSALYLCASSLAGAGYEQYFGPGTRLTVT.

The chain links TRBV5-4 to TRBJ2-5; the match to TRBD1 covers 10 bases. The germline V gene encodes CDR1 SGHNT and CDR2 YYREEE (reference sequence). The CDR3 contains 14 residues. Trimming at V came to 4 bases and at J to 5 bases, leaving 5 bases not matched to a gene. CDR3 loop: CASSPWTGGETQYF. The CDR3 DNA is TGTGCCAGCAGCCCCTGGACAGGGGGGGAGACCCAGTACTTC.

The rearrangement uses TRBV5-5 and TRBJ1-1, with D possibly TRBD1 on 6 matching bases. The CDR3 loop spans 13 amino acids. The germline V gene has CDR1 SGHKS and CDR2 YYEKEE (reference sequence). V gave up 2 bases and J gave up 6 bases, with 11 bases separating them. This CDR3 is CASSFSGGPEAFF. In nucleotides, the CDR3 is TGTGCCAGCAGCTTTTCGGGGGGCCCTGAAGCTTTCTTT.

J is TRBJ2-1 and V is TRBV7-2, with 13 bases lining up with TRBD2. The germline V gene has CDR1 SGHTA and CDR2 FQGNSA. V was clipped by 3 bases and J by 8 bases; unmatched bases: 13. The length of the CDR3 is 18 residues. CDR3 sequence reads: CASSFPAVGLAGLYEQFF. In DNA form, the CDR3 reads TGTGCCAGCAGCTTCCCGGCGGTGGGACTAGCGGGATTGTATGAGCAGTTCTTC.

V gene TRBV9 combines with J gene TRBJ2-1; the D gene is possibly TRBD1 (6 bases). Trimming left V 1 base short and J 4 bases short, with 12 bases between. The germline V gene encodes CDR1 SGDLS and CDR2 YYNGEE. The CDR3 has 15 amino acids. The CDR3: CASSVTQGRYNEQFF. The CDR3 coding sequence is TGTGCCAGCAGCGTAACCCAGGGGAGATACAATGAGCAGTTCTTC.

This clone was counted once. V gene TRBV9 combines with J gene TRBJ2-3, with D possibly TRBD1 on 5 matching bases. The CDR3 totals 17 residues. V was trimmed by 0 bases and J by 1 base, leaving 15 bases between them. The germline CDR1 and CDR2 sequences are SGDLS and YYNGEE. The CDR3 DNA sequence: TGTGCCAGCAGCGTAGAGTCCCCAGGGTATGGCACAGATACGCAGTATTTT. It specifies CASSVESPGYGTDTQYF.

Of note for this clone: This sample includes further DNA sequences coding for the same CDR3. This chain uses TRBV7-6 with TRBJ1-4; D gene uncertain. CDR1 is SGHVS and CDR2 is FNYEAQ in the germline V gene. The CDR3 loop spans 12 amino acids. The V end was cut by 1 base, the J end by 8 bases, with 5 bases between. In nucleotides, the CDR3 is TGTGCCAGCAGCTTAGACGGGGAAAAACTGTTTTTT. Protein product: CASSLDGEKLFF.

The gene calls are TRBV11-2 and TRBJ2-1; D might be TRBD2 (6 bases). The V gene lost 6 bases and the J gene lost 3 bases, with 12 bases spanning the gap. The CDR3 covers 14 residues. Germline V gives CDR1 SGHAT, CDR2 FQNNGV. The CDR3 reads CASSNRGNYNEQFF. For the CDR3, the DNA is TGTGCCAGCAGTAACCGGGGGAACTACAATGAGCAGTTCTTC.

The CDR3 DNA follows: TGTGCCAGCAGCGTAATTAGCGGCAATGAGCAGTTCTTC. This codes for CASSVISGNEQFF. The chain joins TRBV9 to TRBJ2-1; perhaps TRBD2 as D (6 bases). The V and J ends lost 1 base and 6 bases respectively, with 8 bases between them. Germline V gene sequence: CDR1 SGDLS, CDR2 YYNGEE. This CDR3 has 13 residues. The full variable domain, its missing parts supplied by reference TRBV9 and TRBJ2-1, is DSGVTQTPKHLITATGQRVTLRCSPRSGDLSVYWYQQSLDQGLQFLIQYYNGEERAKGNILERFSAQQFPDLHSELNLSSLELGDSALYFCASSVISGNEQFFGPGTRLTVL.

The chain carries TRBV6-5 and TRBJ1-5; 11 bases fit TRBD1. V shed 7 bases and J 6 bases; nucleotides not matched to a gene: 5. The CDR3 has 14 amino acids. The germline gives CDR1 MNHEY, CDR2 SVGAGI. CDR3 region: CASKGQGAVQPQHF. CDR3 bases: TGTGCCAGCAAAGGACAGGGGGCGGTTCAGCCCCAGCATTTT.

The chain couples TRBV6-4 to TRBJ2-3; possibly TRBD1 for D (5 bases). CDR1 is MRHNA and CDR2 is SNTAGT in the germline V gene. The V and J ends lost 3 bases and 4 bases respectively, with 14 bases between them. This CDR3 spans 15 amino acids. The CDR3 DNA sequence: TGTGCCAGCAGTGAGACTTCCAGGGCCCCAGATACGCAGTATTTT. The encoded protein is CASSETSRAPDTQYF.

The chain joins TRBV13 to TRBJ2-1; possibly TRBD2 for D (6 bases). Germline CDR1 PRHDT, CDR2 FYEKMQ (reference sequence). This CDR3 spans 11 amino acids. Trimming left V 0 bases short and J 15 bases short, with 9 bases between. The CDR3 is CASSLGGSGFF. The CDR3 coding sequence is TGTGCCAGCAGCTTAGGCGGGAGCGGGTTCTTC.

The chain has TRBV7-6 and TRBJ2-2; TRBD1 agrees at 10 bases. Germline V gives CDR1 SGHVS, CDR2 FNYEAQ. The junction had 11 bases not matched to a gene; V was cut back by 3 bases and J by 10 bases. The CDR3 has 16 amino acids. The CDR3 protein is CASSFPHLDRGLELFF. CDR3 bases: TGTGCCAGCAGCTTCCCCCATTTGGACAGGGGGTTGGAGCTGTTTTTT. The whole variable domain, remainder taken from reference TRBV7-6 and TRBJ2-2, is GAGVSQSPRYKVTKRGQDVALRCDPISGHVSLYWYRQALGQGPEFLTYFNYEAQQDKSGLPNDRFSAERPEGSISTLTIQRTEQRDSAMYRCASSFPHLDRGLELFFGEGSRLTVL.

The chain has TRBV6-5 and TRBJ2-3; TRBD1 might be the D (6 bases). Trimming stripped 2 bases from V and 6 bases from J, with 12 bases between. The V gene's germline CDR1 is MNHEY and CDR2 SVGAGI. The CDR3 is 14 amino acids. The CDR3 region is CASSYIQGTDTQYF. For the CDR3, the DNA is TGTGCCAGCAGTTACATTCAGGGGACGGATACGCAGTATTTT.

The chain employs TRBV25-1 and TRBJ2-5; tentatively, D is TRBD2 (5 bases). There are 15 residues in the CDR3. Trimming left V 2 bases short and J 4 bases short, with 14 bases between. Germline loops: CDR1 MGHDK, CDR2 SYGVNS. The CDR3 DNA sequence: TGTGCCAGCAGTGAAGAAAAGGGTGGAGGAGAGACCCAGTACTTC. The encoded protein is CASSEEKGGGETQYF.